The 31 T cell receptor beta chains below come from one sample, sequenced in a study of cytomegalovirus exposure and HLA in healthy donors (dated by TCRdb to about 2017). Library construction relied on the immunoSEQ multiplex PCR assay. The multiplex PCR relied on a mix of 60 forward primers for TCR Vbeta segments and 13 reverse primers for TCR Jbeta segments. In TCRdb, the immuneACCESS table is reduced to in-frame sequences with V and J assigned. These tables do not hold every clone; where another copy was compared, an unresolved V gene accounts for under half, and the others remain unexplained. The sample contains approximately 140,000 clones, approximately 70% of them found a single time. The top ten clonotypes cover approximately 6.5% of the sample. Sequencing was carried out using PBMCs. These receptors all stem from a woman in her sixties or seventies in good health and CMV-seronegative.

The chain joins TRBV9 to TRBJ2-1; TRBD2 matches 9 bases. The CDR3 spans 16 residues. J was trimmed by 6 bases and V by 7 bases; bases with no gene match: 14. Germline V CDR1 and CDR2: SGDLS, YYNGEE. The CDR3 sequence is CASGELGGTSSNEQFF. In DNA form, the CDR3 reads TGTGCCAGCGGAGAACTCGGGGGGACTAGCTCCAATGAGCAGTTCTTC.

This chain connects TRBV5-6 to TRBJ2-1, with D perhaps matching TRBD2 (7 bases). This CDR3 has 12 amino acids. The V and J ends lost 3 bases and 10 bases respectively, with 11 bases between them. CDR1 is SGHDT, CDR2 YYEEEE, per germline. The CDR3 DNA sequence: TGTGCCAGCAGCTGGGGGGGCTCCGAGCAGTTCTTC. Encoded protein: CASSWGGSEQFF.

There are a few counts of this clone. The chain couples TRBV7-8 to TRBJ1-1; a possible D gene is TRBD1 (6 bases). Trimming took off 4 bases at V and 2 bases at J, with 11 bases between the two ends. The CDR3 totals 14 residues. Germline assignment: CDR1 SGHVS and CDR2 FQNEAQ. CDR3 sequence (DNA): TGTGCCAGCAGCTCCGGGACAACTAACACTGAAGCTTTCTTT. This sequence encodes CASSSGTTNTEAFF.

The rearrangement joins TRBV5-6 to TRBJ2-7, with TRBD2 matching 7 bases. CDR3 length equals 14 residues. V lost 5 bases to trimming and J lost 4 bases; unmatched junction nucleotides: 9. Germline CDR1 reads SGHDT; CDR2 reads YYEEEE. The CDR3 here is CASRGSGREYEQYF. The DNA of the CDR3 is TGTGCCAGCAGAGGGAGTGGGAGGGAATACGAGCAGTACTTC.

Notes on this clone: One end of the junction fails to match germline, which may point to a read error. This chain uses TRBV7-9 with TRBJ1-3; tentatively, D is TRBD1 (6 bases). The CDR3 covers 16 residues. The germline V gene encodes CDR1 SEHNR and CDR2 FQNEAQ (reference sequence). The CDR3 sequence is CSSSLASRGAGNTIYF. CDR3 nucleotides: TGTTCCAGCAGCTTAGCGTCCAGGGGTGCTGGAAACACCATATATTTT.

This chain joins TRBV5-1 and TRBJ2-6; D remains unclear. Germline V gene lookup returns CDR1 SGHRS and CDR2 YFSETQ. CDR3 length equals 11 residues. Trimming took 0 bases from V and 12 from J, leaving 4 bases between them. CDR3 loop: CASSLGPVLTF. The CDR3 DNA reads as TGCGCCAGCAGCTTGGGGCCCGTCCTGACTTTC.

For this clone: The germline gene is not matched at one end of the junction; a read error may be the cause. The CDR3 DNA is TGTTCCAGCGGACTAGGGCCCTACGAGCAGTACTTC. It yields the protein CSSGLGPYEQYF. The rearrangement links TRBV7-9 to TRBJ2-7; 7 bases are a match to TRBD2. Germline-derived CDR1 and CDR2 are SEHNR and FQNEAQ (reference sequence). The CDR3 totals 12 residues.

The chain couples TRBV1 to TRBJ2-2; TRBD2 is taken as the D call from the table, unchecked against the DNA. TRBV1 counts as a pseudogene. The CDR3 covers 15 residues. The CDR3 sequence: CTSSPGGSNTGELFF. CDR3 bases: TGCACCAGCAGTCCGGGGGGCTCGAACACCGGGGAGCTGTTTTTT.

Written as DNA, the CDR3 is TGTGCCACCAGCAGTTCCACCGGGACTAGCGGGAGATACGAGCAGTACTTC. Translated: CATSSSTGTSGRYEQYF. V is TRBV15 and J is TRBJ2-7, with 14 bases identical to TRBD2. The CDR3 totals 17 residues. The germline V gene encodes CDR1 LNHNV and CDR2 YYDKDF (reference sequence). Unmatched junction bases numbered 8, after V lost 3 bases and J lost 4 bases.

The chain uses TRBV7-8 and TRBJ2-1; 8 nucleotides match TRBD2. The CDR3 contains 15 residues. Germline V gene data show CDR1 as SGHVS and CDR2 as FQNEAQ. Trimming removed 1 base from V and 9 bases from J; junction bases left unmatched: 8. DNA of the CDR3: TGTGCCAGCAGCTTAGGTCGGGGGGGTATTGGTGAGCAGTTCTTC. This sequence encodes CASSLGRGGIGEQFF.

CDR3 nucleotides: TGTGCCAGCAGCTTAATGGGGAGAACTGAAGCTTTCTTT. Amino acid sequence: CASSLMGRTEAFF. The gene calls are TRBV11-2 and TRBJ1-1; D gene uncertain. CDR3 size: 13 residues. Germline lookup yields CDR1 SGHAT and CDR2 FQNNGV. The V and J ends lost 2 bases and 5 bases respectively, with 9 bases between them. Full variable domain (remainder filled in from reference TRBV11-2 and TRBJ1-1): EAGVAQSPRYKIIEKRQSVAFWCNPISGHATLYWYQQILGQGPKLLIQFQNNGVVDDSQLPKDRFSAERLKGVDSTLKIQPAKLEDSAVYLCASSLMGRTEAFFGQGTRLTVV.

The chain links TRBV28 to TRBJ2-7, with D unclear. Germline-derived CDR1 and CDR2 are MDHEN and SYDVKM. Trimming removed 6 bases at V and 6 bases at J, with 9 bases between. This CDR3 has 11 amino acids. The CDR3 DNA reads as TGTGCCAGCAGGGCGGTGGGCGAGCAGTACTTC. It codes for CASRAVGEQYF.

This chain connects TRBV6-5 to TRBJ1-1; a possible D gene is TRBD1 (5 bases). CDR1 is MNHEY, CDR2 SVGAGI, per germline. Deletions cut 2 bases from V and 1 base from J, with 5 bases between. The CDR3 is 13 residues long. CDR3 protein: CASSYGQNTEAFF. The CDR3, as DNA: TGTGCCAGCAGTTACGGACAGAACACTGAAGCTTTCTTT.

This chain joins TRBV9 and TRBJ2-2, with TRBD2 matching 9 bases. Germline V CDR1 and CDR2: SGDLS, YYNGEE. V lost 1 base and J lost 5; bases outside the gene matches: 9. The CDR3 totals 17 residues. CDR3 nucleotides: TGTGCCAGCAGCGTACTGGGTAGCGGGGGTTCAACCGGGGAGCTGTTTTTT. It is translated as CASSVLGSGGSTGELFF. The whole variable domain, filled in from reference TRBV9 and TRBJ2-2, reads DSGVTQTPKHLITATGQRVTLRCSPRSGDLSVYWYQQSLDQGLQFLIQYYNGEERAKGNILERFSAQQFPDLHSELNLSSLELGDSALYFCASSVLGSGGSTGELFFGEGSRLTVL.

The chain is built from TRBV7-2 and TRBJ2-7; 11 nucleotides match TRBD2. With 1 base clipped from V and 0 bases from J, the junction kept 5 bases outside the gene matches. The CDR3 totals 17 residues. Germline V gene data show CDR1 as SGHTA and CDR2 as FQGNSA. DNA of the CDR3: TGTGCCAGCAGCTTAGGACTAGCGGGATTCAGCTCCTACGAGCAGTACTTC. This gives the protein CASSLGLAGFSSYEQYF.

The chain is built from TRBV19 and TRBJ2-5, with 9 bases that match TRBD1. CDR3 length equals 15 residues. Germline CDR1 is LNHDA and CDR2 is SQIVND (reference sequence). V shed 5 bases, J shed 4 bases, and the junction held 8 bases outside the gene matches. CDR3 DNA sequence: TGTGCCAGTAGTCCCGACAGGGGGACGGGAGAGACCCAGTACTTC. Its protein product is CASSPDRGTGETQYF.

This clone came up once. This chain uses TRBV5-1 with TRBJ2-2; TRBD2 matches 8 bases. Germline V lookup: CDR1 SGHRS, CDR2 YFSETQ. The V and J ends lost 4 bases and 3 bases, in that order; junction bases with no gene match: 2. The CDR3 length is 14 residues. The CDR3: CASSREGDTGELFF. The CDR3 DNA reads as TGCGCCAGCAGCCGGGAGGGGGACACCGGGGAGCTGTTTTTT. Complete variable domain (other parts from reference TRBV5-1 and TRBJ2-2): KAGVTQTPRYLIKTRGQQVTLSCSPISGHRSVSWYQQTPGQGLQFLFEYFSETQRNKGNFPGRFSGRQFSNSRSEMNVSTLELGDSALYLCASSREGDTGELFFGEGSRLTVL.

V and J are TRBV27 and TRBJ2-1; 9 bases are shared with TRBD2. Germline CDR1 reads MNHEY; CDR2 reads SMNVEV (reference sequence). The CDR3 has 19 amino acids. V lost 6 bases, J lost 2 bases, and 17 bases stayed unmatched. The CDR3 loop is CASSSLGTSTLVPYNEQFF. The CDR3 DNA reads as TGTGCCAGCAGCTCCCTGGGGACTAGCACGTTGGTCCCCTACAATGAGCAGTTCTTC.

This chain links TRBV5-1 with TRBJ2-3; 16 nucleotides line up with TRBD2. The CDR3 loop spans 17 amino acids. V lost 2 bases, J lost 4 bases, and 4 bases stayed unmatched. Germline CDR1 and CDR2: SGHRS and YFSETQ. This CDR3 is CASSFGTSGGVSDTQYF. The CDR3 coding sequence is TGCGCCAGCAGCTTTGGGACTAGCGGGGGGGTGTCAGATACGCAGTATTTT.

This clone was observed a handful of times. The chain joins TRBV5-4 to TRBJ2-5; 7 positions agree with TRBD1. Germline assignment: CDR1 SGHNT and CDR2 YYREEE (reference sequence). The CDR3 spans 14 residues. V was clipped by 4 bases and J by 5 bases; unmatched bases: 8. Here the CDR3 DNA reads TGTGCCAGCAGCCTGACAGGGTGGGGCGAGACCCAGTACTTC. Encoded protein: CASSLTGWGETQYF.

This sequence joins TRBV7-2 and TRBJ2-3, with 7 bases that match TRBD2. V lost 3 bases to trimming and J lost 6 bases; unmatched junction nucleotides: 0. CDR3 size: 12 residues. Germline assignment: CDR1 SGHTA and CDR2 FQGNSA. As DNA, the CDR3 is TGTGCCAGCAGCTTTAGCGGGGATACGCAGTATTTT. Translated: CASSFSGDTQYF.

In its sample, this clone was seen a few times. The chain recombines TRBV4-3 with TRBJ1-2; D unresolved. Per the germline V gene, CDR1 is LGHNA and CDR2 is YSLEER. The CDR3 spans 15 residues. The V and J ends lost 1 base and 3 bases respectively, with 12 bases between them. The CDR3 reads CASSQASAGHYGYTF. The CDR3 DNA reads TGCGCCAGCAGCCAAGCTTCTGCGGGTCACTATGGCTACACCTTC.

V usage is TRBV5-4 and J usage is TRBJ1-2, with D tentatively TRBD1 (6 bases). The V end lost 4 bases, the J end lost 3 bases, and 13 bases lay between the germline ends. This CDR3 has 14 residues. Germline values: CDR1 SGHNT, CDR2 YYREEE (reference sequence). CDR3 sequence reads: CASSREAGDYGYTF. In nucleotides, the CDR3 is TGTGCCAGCAGCCGAGAGGCAGGGGACTATGGCTACACCTTC.

As DNA, the CDR3 is TGCGCCAGCAGCTTGGAACAGGGAAGAGAGACCCAGTACTTC. It encodes CASSLEQGRETQYF. The genes are TRBV5-1 and TRBJ2-5, with a possible D match to TRBD1 (6 bases). Germline-derived CDR1 and CDR2 are SGHRS and YFSETQ. Trimming left V 0 bases short and J 4 bases short, with 10 bases between. This CDR3 is 14 amino acids long.

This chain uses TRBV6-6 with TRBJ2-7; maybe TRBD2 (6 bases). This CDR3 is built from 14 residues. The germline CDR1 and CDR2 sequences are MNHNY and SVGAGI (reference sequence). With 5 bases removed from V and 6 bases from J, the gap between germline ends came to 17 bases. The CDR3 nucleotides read TGTGCCAGCAGTCCACCGGGACTCCCTCGCGAGCAGTACTTC. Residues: CASSPPGLPREQYF.

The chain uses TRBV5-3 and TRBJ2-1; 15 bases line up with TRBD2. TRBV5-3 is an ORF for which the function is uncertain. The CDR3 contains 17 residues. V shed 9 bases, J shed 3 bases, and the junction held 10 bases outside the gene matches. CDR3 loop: CATRRTSGRGDYNEQFF. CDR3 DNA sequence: TGTGCCACCCGAAGGACTAGCGGGAGGGGGGACTACAATGAGCAGTTCTTC.

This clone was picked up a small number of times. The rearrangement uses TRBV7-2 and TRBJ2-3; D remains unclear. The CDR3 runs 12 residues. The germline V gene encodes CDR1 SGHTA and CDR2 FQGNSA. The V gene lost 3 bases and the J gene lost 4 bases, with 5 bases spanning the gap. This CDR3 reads CASSLAADTQYF. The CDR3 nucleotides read TGTGCCAGCAGCTTGGCCGCAGATACGCAGTATTTT.

The CDR3 bases are TGTGCCAGCAGTGTCAGCTCGCGGGAGCCTAGCACAGATACGCAGTATTTT. Residues: CASSVSSREPSTDTQYF. V usage is TRBV9 and J usage is TRBJ2-3, with 7 bases matching TRBD2. The CDR3 consists of 17 residues. The germline CDR1 and CDR2 sequences are SGDLS and YYNGEE. The V segment lost 5 bases and the J segment 0 bases; nucleotides outside the gene matches: 12.

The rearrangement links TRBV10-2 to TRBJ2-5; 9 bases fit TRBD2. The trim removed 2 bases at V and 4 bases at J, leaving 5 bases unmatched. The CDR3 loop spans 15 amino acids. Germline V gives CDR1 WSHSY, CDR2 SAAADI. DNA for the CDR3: TGCGCCAGCAGTGAGGGACTAGCGAAAGGAGAGACCCAGTACTTC. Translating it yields CASSEGLAKGETQYF.

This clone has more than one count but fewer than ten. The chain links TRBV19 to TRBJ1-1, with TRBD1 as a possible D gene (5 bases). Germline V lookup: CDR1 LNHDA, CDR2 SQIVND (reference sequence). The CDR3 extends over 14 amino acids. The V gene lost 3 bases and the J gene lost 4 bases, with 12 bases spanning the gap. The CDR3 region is CASSIQRGGTEAFF. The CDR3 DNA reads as TGTGCCAGTAGTATTCAAAGGGGAGGCACTGAAGCTTTCTTT. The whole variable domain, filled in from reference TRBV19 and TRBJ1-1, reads DGGITQSPKYLFRKEGQNVTLSCEQNLNHDAMYWYRQDPGQGLRLIYYSQIVNDFQKGDIAEGYSVSREKKESFPLTVTSAQKNPTAFYLCASSIQRGGTEAFFGQGTRLTVV.

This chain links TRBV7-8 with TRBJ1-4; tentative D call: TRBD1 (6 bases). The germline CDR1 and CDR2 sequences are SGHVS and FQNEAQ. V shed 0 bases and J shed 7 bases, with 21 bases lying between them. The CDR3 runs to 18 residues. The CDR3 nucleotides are TGTGCCAGCAGCTTAGCTAGGGGGGGGGCAGGTGGCGGTGAAAAACTGTTTTTT. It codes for CASSLARGGAGGGEKLFF.